This passage covers 17 T cell receptor beta chains from one sample sequenced in a study of response to subunit inactivated influenza vaccine. TCRdb re-called the RT-PCR reads with MiXCR, one entry per CDR3 protein. Here the sample spans over 300,000 distinct CDR3 sequences, about a fifth being singletons. The sample consisted of PBMCs from blood, taken around 22 months after vaccination. Every receptor here comes from a man in his fifties or sixties who received an inactivated influenza vaccine.

V is TRBV20-1 and J is TRBJ1-1; TRBD1 might be the D (5 bases). V was trimmed by 3 bases and J by 1 base, leaving 12 bases between them. The CDR3 extends over 14 amino acids. Germline assignment: CDR1 DFQATT and CDR2 SNEGSKA (reference sequence). CDR3 nucleotide sequence: TGCAGTGCTAGGAAAGGGGCGGGGAACACTGAAGCTTTCTTT. Translation: CSARKGAGNTEAFF.

The rearrangement joins TRBV7-2 to TRBJ1-4; D gene unclear. With 5 bases removed from V and 16 bases from J, the gap between germline ends came to 20 bases. Germline V gives CDR1 SGHTA, CDR2 FQGNSA. CDR3 length: 13 residues. CDR3 sequence reads: CASSPNGQLGQFF. CDR3 sequence (DNA): TGTGCCAGCAGCCCTAACGGGCAGTTGGGTCAGTTTTTT.

This clonotype came up a few times. The chain carries TRBV27 and TRBJ2-7, with no clear D. Trimming removed 6 bases from V and 4 bases from J, with 16 bases in between. CDR1 MNHEY and CDR2 SMNVEV come from the germline V gene (reference sequence). This CDR3 spans 14 amino acids. CDR3 loop: CASRGLGFAYEQYF. As DNA, the CDR3 is TGTGCCAGCAGAGGGCTGGGTTTCGCGTACGAGCAGTACTTC.

On this clonotype: Relative to the germline gene, one junction end is altered; a read error may explain this. The gene calls are TRBV5-1 and TRBJ2-4; 8 nucleotides agree with TRBD1. This CDR3 has 18 amino acids. Germline assignment: CDR1 SGHRS and CDR2 YFSETQ. The DNA for the CDR3 is TGCGCCAGCAGTTCGGCAGGGGGCGCGGTTGTGGACAAAAACGTTCAGTACTTC. It translates to CASSSAGGAVVDKNVQYF. The complete variable domain, with remaining parts taken from reference TRBV5-1 and TRBJ2-4, reads KAGVTQTPRYLIKTRGQQVTLSCSPISGHRSVSWYQQTPGQGLQFLFEYFSETQRNKGNFPGRFSGRQFSNSRSEMNVSTLELGDSALYLCASSSAGGAVVDKNVQYFGAGTRLSVL.

This clonotype has more than one count but fewer than ten. This rearrangement joins TRBV4-3 to TRBJ1-2; the D is unclear. The CDR3 length is 16 residues. Germline CDR1 and CDR2: LGHNA and YSLEER. Trimming removed 1 base at V and 1 base at J, with 13 bases between. Here the CDR3 DNA reads TGCGCCAGCAGCCAAGTAGCGAGCAGCCTTAACTATGGCTACACCTTC. It encodes CASSQVASSLNYGYTF.

This clonotype came up a few times. The gene calls are TRBV20-1 and TRBJ1-1; 8 bases map to TRBD1. Germline-derived CDR1 and CDR2 are DFQATT and SNEGSKA (reference sequence). CDR3 length: 15 residues. V lost 1 base to trimming and J lost 1 base; unmatched junction nucleotides: 5. CDR3 region: CSARVGGTGNTEAFF. The CDR3 DNA is TGCAGTGCTAGAGTCGGAGGGACAGGGAACACTGAAGCTTTCTTT.

The gene calls are TRBV5-1 and TRBJ1-2; unclear D gene. V was cut by 4 bases and J by 7 bases, with 17 bases left in between. This CDR3 is built from 14 residues. In germline, CDR1 is SGHRS, CDR2 YFSETQ. CDR3 loop: CASSLGSGPSGYTF. The CDR3 DNA follows: TGCGCCAGCAGCCTAGGTTCCGGGCCCTCTGGCTACACCTTC.

The chain employs TRBV16 and TRBJ2-3, with a possible D match to TRBD2 (5 bases). Trimming left V 5 bases short and J 2 bases short, with 8 bases between. CDR3 length: 13 residues. The V gene's germline CDR1 is KGHSY and CDR2 FQNENV. The CDR3: CASSERHTDTQYF. As DNA, the CDR3 is TGTGCCAGCAGCGAGCGGCACACAGATACGCAGTATTTT.

The rearrangement uses TRBV5-1 and TRBJ2-2; perhaps D is TRBD1 or TRBD2 (5 bases each). The V and J ends lost 2 bases and 2 bases respectively, with 10 bases between them. Looked up from germline, CDR1 is SGHRS and CDR2 is YFSETQ. This CDR3 spans 15 amino acids. The CDR3 nucleotides are TGCGCCAGCAGCTTCCGGGACCAAAACACCGGGGAGCTGTTTTTT. It codes for CASSFRDQNTGELFF.

This clonotype was seen a handful of times. The gene calls are TRBV7-2 and TRBJ1-4; tentatively, D is TRBD1 (5 bases). In germline, CDR1 is SGHTA, CDR2 FQGNSA. Trimming removed 0 bases from V and 8 bases from J, with 13 bases in between. The CDR3 is made up of 15 amino acids. The CDR3 region has the DNA TGTGCCAGCAGCTTAGCGCTGGGCAGGGAGGAAAAACTGTTTTTT. Its translation is CASSLALGREEKLFF.

The CDR3 sequence is CASGYTDTQYF. The CDR3 bases are TGTGCCTCGGGATACACAGATACGCAGTATTTT. This chain uses TRBV30 with TRBJ2-3; possibly TRBD2 for D (5 bases). The length of the CDR3 is 11 residues. Germline V gene lookup returns CDR1 GTSNPN and CDR2 SVGIG (reference sequence). V was clipped by 7 bases and J by 2 bases, with 7 bases between them.

This clonotype was picked up a small number of times. The chain joins TRBV29-1 to TRBJ1-4; TRBD1 matches 7 bases. Germline loops: CDR1 SQVTM, CDR2 ANQGSEA. Losses at the gene ends were 4 bases for V and 4 bases for J; bases not matched to a gene: 6. CDR3 length: 14 amino acids. CDR3 residues: CSVGDRPNNEKLFF. The CDR3 bases are TGCAGCGTTGGGGACAGACCAAATAATGAAAAACTGTTTTTT.

V usage is TRBV6-2 or TRBV6-3 and J usage is TRBJ1-1; D uncertain. Trimming removed 8 bases from V and 4 bases from J, with 17 bases in between. The CDR3 has 14 amino acids. Germline CDR1 is MNHEY and CDR2 is SVGEGT. For the CDR3, the DNA is TGTGCCAGCGGCCCCAGGCCTGGGTCCACTGAAGCTTTCTTT. Protein product: CASGPRPGSTEAFF.

The chain recombines TRBV4-3 with TRBJ2-7; a possible D gene is TRBD1 (5 bases). Germline V gives CDR1 LGHNA, CDR2 YSLEER. This CDR3 comprises 13 residues. V was pared by 11 bases and J by 3 bases, with 17 bases between. CDR3 bases: TGCGCCGCCAGCCAAGACAGACTCTACGAGCAGTACTTC. The encoded protein is CAASQDRLYEQYF.

J is TRBJ2-2 and V is TRBV4-1, with D unclear. V was cut by 4 bases and J by 3 bases, with 12 bases left in between. This CDR3 has 15 residues. The germline gives CDR1 MGHRA, CDR2 YSYEKL. The CDR3 is CASSPISPYTGELFF. CDR3 sequence (DNA): TGCGCCAGCAGCCCTATCAGTCCCTACACCGGGGAGCTGTTTTTT.

The chain carries TRBV5-1 and TRBJ2-4; 7 bases align to TRBD1. Germline assignment: CDR1 SGHRS and CDR2 YFSETQ. The CDR3 extends over 15 amino acids. V shed 1 base, J shed 6 bases, and the junction held 7 bases outside the gene matches. CDR3 region: CASSLRQGQGNIQYF. In nucleotides, the CDR3 is TGCGCCAGCAGCTTGCGACAGGGACAAGGAAACATTCAGTACTTC.

This clonotype was seen at least ten times. CDR3 amino acids: CAIGTGTTGELFF. Written as DNA, the CDR3 is TGTGCCATCGGTACAGGGACGACCGGGGAGCTGTTTTTT. J is TRBJ2-2 and V is TRBV24-1; perhaps TRBD1 as D (6 bases). Trimming stripped 11 bases from V and 5 bases from J, with 14 bases between. CDR3 length equals 13 residues. Germline V gene data show CDR1 as KGHDR and CDR2 as SFDVKD.